This T cell receptor beta chain was identified during a study of T cell responses to AZD1222 COVID-19 vaccine (dated by TCRdb to about 2021). About the investigation overall: AZD1222 recipients whose second dose came at about 4 weeks and those whose second dose came at about 12 weeks were combined into one group, since spike-specific TCR depth and breadth did not differ between the two schedules. A total of 230 to 250 trial participants underwent TCR sequencing, of whom 207 had received two doses of AZD1222 and 26 had received two doses of the MenACWY control vaccine. Enrollment into the trials was organized by age into subgroups of 18-55, 56-69 and 70-plus years, and those subgroups contained about 160, 30 and 59 TCR-sequenced participants, respectively.

The intended sense of this specimen's time point label: baseline before first vaccination. Samples from vaccinated people were obtained from the UK trials COV001 and COV002, which included a single-blind randomized controlled phase 2/3 trial of AZD1222 (ChAdOx1 nCoV-19) in healthy adults. For TCRbeta chain sequencing, PBMC samples from trial participants were taken at day 0 and at day 28 after the second dose. On this clone: The clone's antigen remains unknown. No base-level quality is on record; no much larger clone is a single base apart.

Here is what the overall study found, with its caveats: After two AZD1222 doses, spike-specific TCR breadth and depth were significantly higher than at day 0 and than in MenACWY recipients. Participants were mostly white British, with more females than males. The authors suggested clonal diversity may have been underestimated. Because no samples from the day 14 peak response were available, repertoires could be characterized only after the peak T cell response. Conclusions about previously exposed vaccinees are limited because only five or six AZD1222 recipients were SARS-CoV-2 seropositive at baseline. Reportedly, close to half of the unique spike-specific TCRs recognized epitopes lying outside the regions that are mutated in the B.1.351 and B.1.1.7 variants. The 56-69-year group was small, and its depth increase did not reach significance, likely because of low power. CD4 TCRs associated with the vaccine covered the entire spike protein, and the dominant responses were in regions 160-218 and 743-854.

Taken from the germline V gene (reference sequence), the CDR1 and CDR2 loops are LNHDA and SQIVND. The germline V and J ends show losses of 4 bases and 3 bases respectively, and no gene match explains 2 bases of the junction. The CDR3 goes from the cysteine to the phenylalanine over 15 residues. The only DNA kept is the CDR3, 45 bases in frame from the first base. The CDR3 regions of human TCRbeta chains were subjected to immunosequencing. In the paper's pipeline: Repertoire TCRs were checked for matches against a reference library of SARS-CoV-2-specific TCRs that had been generated using the MIRA antigen-specificity platform. Breadth meant the fraction of unique TCRs that were SARS-CoV-2-associated, whereas depth meant the fraction of total T cells that were SARS-CoV-2-associated. Using the MIRA data, every spike-specific TCR was mapped to the spike region that the TCR reacted to and assigned to either a CD4 or a CD8 class. Log10-transformed breadth and depth values were compared by one-way ANOVA with Sidak's multiple comparisons tests. TCRdb mirrors the immuneACCESS table, restricted to in-frame sequences. Some clones are absent from its copies; in checked studies, under half trace to an unresolved V gene, and the reason for the others is unknown. That table gives V, J and clone size, and the DNA gave D and trimming. In all, the sample holds 90,000 to 120,000 clones, and 93% of those were seen once. Of the sample, approximately 5% is held by the ten largest clones.

The input for sequencing was peripheral blood, taken on day 0 of AZD1222 vaccination. This sequence was found in an adult in good health. The sequence links TRBV19 to TRBJ2-3, with 12 bases aligning to TRBD2. This receptor carries the CDR3 CASSRLAGATDTQYF. The nucleotides are TGTGCCAGTAGTAGACTAGCGGGAGCAACAGATACGCAGTATTTT.